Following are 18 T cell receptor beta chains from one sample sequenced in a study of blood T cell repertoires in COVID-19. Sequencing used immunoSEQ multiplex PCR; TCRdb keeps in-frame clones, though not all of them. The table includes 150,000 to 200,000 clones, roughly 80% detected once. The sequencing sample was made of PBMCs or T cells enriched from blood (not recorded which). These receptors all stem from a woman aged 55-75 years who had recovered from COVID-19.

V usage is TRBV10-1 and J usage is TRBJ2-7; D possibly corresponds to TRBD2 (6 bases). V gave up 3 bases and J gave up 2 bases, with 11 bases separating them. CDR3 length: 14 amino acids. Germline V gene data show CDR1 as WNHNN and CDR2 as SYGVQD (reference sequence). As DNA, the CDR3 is TGCGCCAGCAGTGAACGGCGGGGTCCCTACGAGCAGTACTTC. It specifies CASSERRGPYEQYF.

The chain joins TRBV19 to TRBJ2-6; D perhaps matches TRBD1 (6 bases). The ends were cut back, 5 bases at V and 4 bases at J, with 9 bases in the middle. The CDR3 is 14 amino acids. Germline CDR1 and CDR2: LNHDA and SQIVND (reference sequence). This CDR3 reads CASSDQGGANVLTF. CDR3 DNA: TGTGCCAGTAGTGACCAGGGGGGGGCCAACGTCCTGACTTTC.

DNA of the CDR3: TGTGCCAGTAGGACAGGGGAAGAGACCCAGTACTTC. It is translated as CASRTGEETQYF. The V and J genes are TRBV19 and TRBJ2-5; 8 bases align to TRBD1. After removal of 6 bases from V and 3 bases from J, the junction contained 0 bases not matched to a gene. CDR3 length equals 12 residues. Germline lookup yields CDR1 LNHDA and CDR2 SQIVND (reference sequence).

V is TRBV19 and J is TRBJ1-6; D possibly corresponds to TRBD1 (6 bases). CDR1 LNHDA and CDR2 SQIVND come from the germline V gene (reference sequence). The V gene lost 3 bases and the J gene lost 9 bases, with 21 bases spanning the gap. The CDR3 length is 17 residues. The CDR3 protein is CASSITLGGQGSSPLHF. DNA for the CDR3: TGTGCCAGTAGTATCACGCTCGGGGGGCAGGGTAGTTCACCCCTCCACTTT.

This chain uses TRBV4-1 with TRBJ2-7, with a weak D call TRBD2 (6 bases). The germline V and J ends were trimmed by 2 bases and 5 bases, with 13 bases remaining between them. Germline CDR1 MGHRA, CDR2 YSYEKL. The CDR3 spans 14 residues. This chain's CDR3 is CASSQSRGQDEQYF. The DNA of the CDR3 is TGCGCCAGCAGCCAATCGCGGGGTCAGGACGAGCAGTACTTC.

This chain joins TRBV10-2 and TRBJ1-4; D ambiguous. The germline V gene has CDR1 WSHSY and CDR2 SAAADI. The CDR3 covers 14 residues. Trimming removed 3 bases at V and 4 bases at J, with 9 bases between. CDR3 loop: CASSDPPVNEKLFF. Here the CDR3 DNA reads TGCGCCAGCAGTGACCCCCCCGTTAATGAAAAACTGTTTTTT.

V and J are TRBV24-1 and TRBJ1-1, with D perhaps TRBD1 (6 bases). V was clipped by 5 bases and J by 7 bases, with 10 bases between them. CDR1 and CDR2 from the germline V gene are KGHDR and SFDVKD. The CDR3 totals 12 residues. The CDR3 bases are TGTGCCACCAGTGCCCCGACAGGTGAAGCTTTCTTT. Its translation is CATSAPTGEAFF.

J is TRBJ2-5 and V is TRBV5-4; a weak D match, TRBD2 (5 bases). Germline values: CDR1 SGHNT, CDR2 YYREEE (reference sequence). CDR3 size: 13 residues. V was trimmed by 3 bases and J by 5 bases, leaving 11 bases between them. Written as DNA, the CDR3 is TGTGCCAGCAGCTCGGACTTAGGGGAGACCCAGTACTTC. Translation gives CASSSDLGETQYF.

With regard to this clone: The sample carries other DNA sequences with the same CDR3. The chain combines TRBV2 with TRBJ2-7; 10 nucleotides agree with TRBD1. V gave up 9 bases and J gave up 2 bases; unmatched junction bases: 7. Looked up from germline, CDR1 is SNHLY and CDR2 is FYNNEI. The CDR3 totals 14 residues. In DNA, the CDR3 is TGTGCCAGTGTCCGGGACAGGGGACCCTACGAGCAGTACTTC. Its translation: CASVRDRGPYEQYF.

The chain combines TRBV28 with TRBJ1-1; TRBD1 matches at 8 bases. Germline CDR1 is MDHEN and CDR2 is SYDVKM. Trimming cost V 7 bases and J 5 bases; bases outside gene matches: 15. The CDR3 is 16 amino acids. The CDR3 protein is CASIGLQGAVGTEAFF. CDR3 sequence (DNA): TGTGCCAGCATAGGCCTCCAGGGGGCCGTGGGGACTGAAGCTTTCTTT.

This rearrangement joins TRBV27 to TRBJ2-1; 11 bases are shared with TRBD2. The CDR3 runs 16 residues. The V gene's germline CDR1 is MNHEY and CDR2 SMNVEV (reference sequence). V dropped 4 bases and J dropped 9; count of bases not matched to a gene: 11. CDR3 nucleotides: TGTGCCAGCAGTTCATTGACTAGCGGGAAACGGAGTGAGCAGTTCTTC. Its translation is CASSSLTSGKRSEQFF.

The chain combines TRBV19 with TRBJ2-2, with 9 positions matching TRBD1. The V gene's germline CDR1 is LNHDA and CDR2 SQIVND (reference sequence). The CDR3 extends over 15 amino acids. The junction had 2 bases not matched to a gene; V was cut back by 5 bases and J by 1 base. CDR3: CASSPGQGNTGELFF. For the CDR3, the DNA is TGTGCCAGTAGTCCGGGACAGGGGAACACCGGGGAGCTGTTTTTT.

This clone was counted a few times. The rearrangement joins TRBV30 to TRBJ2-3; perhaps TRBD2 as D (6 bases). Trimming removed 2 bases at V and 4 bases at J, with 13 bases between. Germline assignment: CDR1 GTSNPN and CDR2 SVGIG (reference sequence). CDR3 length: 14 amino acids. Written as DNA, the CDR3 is TGTGCCTGGAGTCGGGGGACGCAAGCAGATACGCAGTATTTT. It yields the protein CAWSRGTQADTQYF.

CDR3 protein: CASSRAGGNTEAFF. The CDR3 nucleotides read TGTGCCAGTAGTCGGGCAGGGGGGAACACTGAAGCTTTCTTT. The chain carries TRBV6-6 and TRBJ1-1, with 7 bases fitting TRBD1. The V gene's germline CDR1 is MNHNY and CDR2 SVGAGI (reference sequence). CDR3 length: 14 residues. V lost 9 bases and J lost 1; bases outside the gene matches: 8.

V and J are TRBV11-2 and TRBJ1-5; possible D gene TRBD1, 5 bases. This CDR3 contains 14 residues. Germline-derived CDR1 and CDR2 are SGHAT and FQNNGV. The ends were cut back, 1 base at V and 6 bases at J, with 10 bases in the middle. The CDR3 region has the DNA TGTGCCAGCAGCTTAGCGGGCGGGACTCAGCCCCAGCATTTT. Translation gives CASSLAGGTQPQHF.

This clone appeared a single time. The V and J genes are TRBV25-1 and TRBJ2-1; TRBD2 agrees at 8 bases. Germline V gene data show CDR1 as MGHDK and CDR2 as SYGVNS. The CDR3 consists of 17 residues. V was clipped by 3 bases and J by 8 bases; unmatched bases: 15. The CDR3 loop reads CASSDEKERGLVHEQFF. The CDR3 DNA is TGTGCCAGCAGTGACGAGAAGGAGAGGGGACTAGTCCATGAGCAGTTCTTC.

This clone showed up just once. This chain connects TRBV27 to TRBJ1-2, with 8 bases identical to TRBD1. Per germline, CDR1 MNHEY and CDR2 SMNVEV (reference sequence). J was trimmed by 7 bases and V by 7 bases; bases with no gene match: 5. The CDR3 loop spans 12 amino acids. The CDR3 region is CASTGQGGGYTF. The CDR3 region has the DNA TGTGCCAGCACAGGACAGGGCGGTGGCTACACCTTC.

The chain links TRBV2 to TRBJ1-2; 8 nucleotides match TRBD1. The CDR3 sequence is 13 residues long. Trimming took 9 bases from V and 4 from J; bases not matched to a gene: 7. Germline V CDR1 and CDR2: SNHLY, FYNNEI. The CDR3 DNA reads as TGTGCCAGTGTCGCCGGGACAGGCTATGGCTACACCTTC. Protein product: CASVAGTGYGYTF.